A single T cell receptor beta chain is shown here with its context. Its specificity is unknown. The data are from a study of blood T cells in healthy people across ages. Combining a sample-barcoded 5' primer with a J-beta primer mix, a second PCR ran for about 7 to 11 cycles. In TCRdb, the 5' RACE reads were re-called with MiXCR into one record per CDR3 protein. The repertoire holds about 780,000 distinct CDR3 sequences, with approximately 67% as singletons. Overall study results and limits: Investigators treated diversity estimates from one million T cells as underestimates.

The sample comprised blood. The source of this sequence is a man aged 25 to 40 in good health.

The CDR3 DNA sequence: TGTGCCAGCAGTCCCGAACCGAATGAGCAGTTCTTC. Translated: CASSPEPNEQFF. The V call is TRBV12-3 or TRBV12-4, the J call TRBJ2-1; D is undetermined. The CDR3 spans 12 residues. The V end lost 5 bases, the J end lost 7 bases, and 9 bases lay between the germline ends.